This T cell receptor beta chain was sequenced during a study of shared clonotypes between healthy human individuals. Using immunoSEQ multiplex PCR, the repertoire was profiled, and TCRdb retains in-frame clones only, with some absent. The sample lists about 100,000 clones; less than 50% were seen once. This clone was seen only a few times. The CDR3 has 14 amino acids. Germline CDR1 reads MDHEN; CDR2 reads SYDVKM. V gave up 3 bases and J gave up 4 bases, with 13 bases separating them. This clonotype was sampled from a woman aged 40 to 55 in good health. Some clones in this sample may be carry-over from other donors' samples. The specimen was PBMCs. The chain employs TRBV28 and TRBJ2-7; possible D gene TRBD2, 6 bases. The CDR3, as DNA: TGTGCCAGCAGTTTGGGACTTATGTTTTACGAGCAGTACTTC. Translated, it gives CASSLGLMFYEQYF.